The rows below give T cell receptor beta chains drawn from one sample of a study of shared clonotypes between healthy human individuals. Profiling relied on immunoSEQ multiplex PCR, and the TCRdb table lists in-frame clones only, not all of them. In the table there are around 2.3 million clones, about 94% of which are singletons. The sample consisted of naive CD4+ T cells sorted from blood. These receptors all come from a man younger than 30 in good health. The CDR3 runs from the conserved cysteine through the conserved F or W. Fields, in order: V gene, J gene, clone size, D gene, CDR3 DNA, CDR3 protein. A D gene is named only where the DNA matches it firmly. The listing skips clone size in some rows; elsewhere it reads once, few, many or a size class.

v_gene: TRBV6-1; j_gene: TRBJ1-6; abundance: NA; d_gene: TRBD1; CDR3nt: TGTGCCAGCAGCGACAGGGGGCCTTGGTCACCCCTCCACTTT; CDR3aa: CASSDRGPWSPLHF
v_gene: TRBV30; j_gene: TRBJ1-2; abundance: NA; d_gene: NA; CDR3nt: TGTGCCTGGAGTAGGGACCAAGGCTACACCTTC; CDR3aa: CAWSRDQGYTF
v_gene: TRBV19; j_gene: TRBJ2-5; abundance: once; d_gene: TRBD1; CDR3nt: TGTGCCAGTAGTGAACAGGGGCTGGAGACCCAGTACTTC; CDR3aa: CASSEQGLETQYF
v_gene: TRBV30; j_gene: TRBJ1-5; abundance: NA; d_gene: TRBD1; CDR3nt: TGTGCCTGGAGTGTACATTCGTTTTGGCAGGGGGATCAGCCCCAGCATTTT; CDR3aa: CAWSVHSFWQGDQPQHF
v_gene: TRBV5-6; j_gene: TRBJ1-1; abundance: NA; d_gene: NA; CDR3nt: TGTGCCAGCAGCTTGGGTCCCCAAGTGGACACTGAAGCTTTCTTT; CDR3aa: CASSLGPQVDTEAFF
v_gene: TRBV19; j_gene: TRBJ2-7; abundance: NA; d_gene: NA; CDR3nt: TGTGCCAGTAGTCCCACAACACGGGGCGAGCAGTACTTC; CDR3aa: CASSPTTRGEQYF
v_gene: TRBV29-1; j_gene: TRBJ2-2; abundance: NA; d_gene: NA; CDR3nt: TGCAGCGTCACGACGAACACCGGGGAGCTGTTTTTT; CDR3aa: CSVTTNTGELFF
v_gene: TRBV18; j_gene: TRBJ1-6; abundance: NA; d_gene: TRBD1; CDR3nt: TGTGCCAGCTCACCATCCGGACAGGGTCGAGTACCCCTCCACTTT; CDR3aa: CASSPSGQGRVPLHF
v_gene: TRBV12-5; j_gene: TRBJ2-5; abundance: NA; d_gene: TRBD1; CDR3nt: TGTGCTAGTGGTTCCCCGACAGGGATGGAGACCCAGTACTTC; CDR3aa: CASGSPTGMETQYF
v_gene: TRBV5-1; j_gene: TRBJ2-2; abundance: once; d_gene: TRBD2; CDR3nt: TGCGCCAGCAGAAGGGTCCCTCTAGCGGGAGTTGGGACCGGGGAGCTGTTTTTT; CDR3aa: CASRRVPLAGVGTGELFF
v_gene: TRBV4-1; j_gene: TRBJ2-5; abundance: once; d_gene: NA; CDR3nt: TGCGCCAGCAGCCCAGTGCGGGTTGTAGAGACCCAGTACTTC; CDR3aa: CASSPVRVVETQYF
v_gene: TRBV10-1; j_gene: TRBJ2-1; abundance: NA; d_gene: TRBD1; CDR3nt: TGCGCCAGCAGTTCCGGGACAGGGGCTTTCAATGAGCAGTTCTTC; CDR3aa: CASSSGTGAFNEQFF
v_gene: TRBV13; j_gene: TRBJ1-1; abundance: NA; d_gene: NA; CDR3nt: TGTGCCAGCAGCTTAGTCTCCGGTGAAGCTTTCTTT; CDR3aa: CASSLVSGEAFF
v_gene: TRBV30; j_gene: TRBJ2-7; abundance: NA; d_gene: TRBD1; CDR3nt: TGTGCCTGGAGTGTCCAGGGGGTGGGAGAGCAGTACTTC; CDR3aa: CAWSVQGVGEQYF
v_gene: TRBV7-2; j_gene: TRBJ2-1; abundance: NA; d_gene: TRBD2; CDR3nt: TGTGCCAGCAGCTTACCCAGGACTAGCGTTCCCAATGAGCAGTTCTTC; CDR3aa: CASSLPRTSVPNEQFF
v_gene: TRBV30; j_gene: TRBJ2-6; abundance: NA; d_gene: NA; CDR3nt: TGTGCCTTCGGCGGGGCCAACGTCCTGACTTTC; CDR3aa: CAFGGANVLTF
v_gene: TRBV5-1; j_gene: TRBJ2-2; abundance: NA; d_gene: TRBD2; CDR3nt: TGCGCCAGCAGTTCCGGGAGGAAGAGCACCGGGGAGCTGTTTTTT; CDR3aa: CASSSGRKSTGELFF
v_gene: TRBV5-1; j_gene: TRBJ2-1; abundance: NA; d_gene: NA; CDR3nt: TGCGCCAGCAGCCAGAATAACGGCAACAATGAGCAGTTCTTC; CDR3aa: CASSQNNGNNEQFF
v_gene: TRBV7-2; j_gene: TRBJ2-7; abundance: NA; d_gene: NA; CDR3nt: TGTGCCAGCAGCTTGGCTGGGGGAACTTACGAGCAGTACTTC; CDR3aa: CASSLAGGTYEQYF
v_gene: TRBV28; j_gene: TRBJ1-1; abundance: NA; d_gene: NA; CDR3nt: TGTGCCAGCATCCCCCAGCAAATCATGAACACTGAAGCTTTCTTT; CDR3aa: CASIPQQIMNTEAFF
v_gene: TRBV20-1; j_gene: TRBJ2-5; abundance: NA; d_gene: NA; CDR3nt: TGCAGTGCTAGAGGGGGAGAGACCCAGTACTTC; CDR3aa: CSARGGETQYF
v_gene: TRBV28; j_gene: TRBJ1-1; abundance: NA; d_gene: NA; CDR3nt: TGTGCCAGCAGTTTCTCGGAGAACACTGAAGCTTTCTTT; CDR3aa: CASSFSENTEAFF
v_gene: TRBV29-1; j_gene: TRBJ2-3; abundance: NA; d_gene: NA; CDR3nt: TGCAGCGTTGAAGAGGAGTCCAGGCGCAGCACAGATACGCAGTATTTT; CDR3aa: CSVEEESRRSTDTQYF
v_gene: TRBV10-3; j_gene: TRBJ1-5; abundance: NA; d_gene: NA; CDR3nt: TGTGCCATCAGTGAGTCATACGGGACGAGTCAGCCCCAGCATTTT; CDR3aa: CAISESYGTSQPQHF
v_gene: TRBV2; j_gene: TRBJ2-3; abundance: NA; d_gene: TRBD1; CDR3nt: TGTGCCAGCAGAAGGGACAGGGCAATAGATACGCAGTATTTT; CDR3aa: CASRRDRAIDTQYF
v_gene: TRBV10-3; j_gene: TRBJ1-1; abundance: NA; d_gene: NA; CDR3nt: TGTGCCATCAGTGATGGGGGGTGGGACACTGAAGCTTTCTTT; CDR3aa: CAISDGGWDTEAFF
v_gene: TRBV12-5; j_gene: TRBJ1-6; abundance: NA; d_gene: NA; CDR3nt: TGTGCTAGTGGTTTGGTAAACCCCATTGGAAATTCACCCCTCCACTTT; CDR3aa: CASGLVNPIGNSPLHF
v_gene: TRBV7-9; j_gene: TRBJ1-1; abundance: once; d_gene: TRBD1; CDR3nt: TGTGCCAGCAGGGAAACGGACAGGGGTCGGACTGAAGCTTTCTTT; CDR3aa: CASRETDRGRTEAFF
v_gene: TRBV5-1; j_gene: TRBJ1-2; abundance: NA; d_gene: NA; CDR3nt: TGCGCCAGCAGCTCGAGAATCAAGATGGGCTACACCTTC; CDR3aa: CASSSRIKMGYTF
v_gene: TRBV7-2; j_gene: TRBJ2-1; abundance: NA; d_gene: TRBD1; CDR3nt: TGTGCTTCCAAGGCGGACAGGGGCTCCTACAATGAGCAGTTCTTC; CDR3aa: CASKADRGSYNEQFF
v_gene: TRBV10-3; j_gene: TRBJ2-1; abundance: NA; d_gene: TRBD2; CDR3nt: TGTGCCATCAGTGAGACCCTAGCGGGGGGCAATGAGCAGTTCTTC; CDR3aa: CAISETLAGGNEQFF